This record looks at one T cell receptor beta chain sequence and its context. The antigen is undetermined. This record belongs to a study of glioma-infiltrating T cells. General observations from the study: Tissue-blood divergence was below expectation in non-neoplastic patients, above in gliomas. Very few CDR3 sequences were shared between tissue and blood.

The CDR3 loop spans 14 amino acids. The V segment lost 6 bases and the J segment 4 bases; nucleotides outside the gene matches: 8. The germline gives CDR1 DFQATT, CDR2 SNEGSKA (reference sequence). The iRepertoire nested amplicon-rescue multiplex PCR amplified TCR alpha and beta CDR3s from RNA. For one-step reverse transcription and amplification, roughly 85-450 ng of tissue mRNA or PBMC total RNA was used. TCRdb processed the multiplex PCR reads anew with MiXCR; each CDR3 protein has one entry. Here the sample spans over 120,000 distinct CDR3 sequences, 39% being singletons. This chain uses TRBV20-1 with TRBJ2-1; 8 nucleotides match TRBD2. The receptor comes from a human donor with low-grade glioma or glioblastoma, undergoing nonglioma brain surgery, or in good health (not recorded which). The specimen was glioma tissue, nonneoplastic brain tissue, or PBMCs (not recorded which). As DNA, the CDR3 is TGCAGTGCCACACTAGCGGTTGGATACAATGAGCAGTTCTTC. Protein product: CSATLAVGYNEQFF.